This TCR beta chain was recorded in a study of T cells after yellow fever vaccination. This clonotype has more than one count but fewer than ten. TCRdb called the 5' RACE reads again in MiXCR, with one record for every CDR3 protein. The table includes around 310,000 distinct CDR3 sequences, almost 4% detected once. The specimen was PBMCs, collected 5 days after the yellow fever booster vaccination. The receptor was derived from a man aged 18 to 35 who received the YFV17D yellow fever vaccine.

CDR3 nucleotides: TGTGCCAGCAGCGACGCCCCAGAGTCTGGAAACACCATATATTTT. Its protein is CASSDAPESGNTIYF. V and J are TRBV9 and TRBJ1-3; D is ambiguous. Looked up from germline, CDR1 is SGDLS and CDR2 is YYNGEE. The CDR3 has 15 amino acids. V was pared by 3 bases and J by 1 base, with 11 bases between.